This T cell receptor beta chain was obtained from a study of blood T cell repertoires in COVID-19. Study-wide context: Samples of COVID-19 (acute and convalescent) were obtained from the United States, Italy and Spain. The cDNA or gDNA used as material had been derived from T cells, B-cell-depleted T cells, or PBMCs.

Each recovered donor of Cohort 3 presented with two negative PCRs, clearance, or symptom resolution. This CDR3 has 16 amino acids. Germline CDR1 and CDR2: SGDLS and YYNGEE. V lost 3 bases and J lost 2; bases outside the gene matches: 9. Per the study methods: Amplification with reference gene primers provided the estimates of nucleated cell counts. The table came from immunoSEQ multiplex PCR; TCRdb's copy has only in-frame clones and leaves some out. For V, J and clone size, that table is used; D and trimming come from the DNA. Counted here are 320,000 or so clones, approximately 89% occurring once; the ten biggest clones make up about 5%.

Material: PBMCs or T cells enriched from blood (not recorded which). The origin of this receptor is a man aged 25 to 45 who had recovered from COVID-19. The chain combines TRBV9 with TRBJ2-3, with 7 bases fitting TRBD2. The CDR3 sequence is CASSDGGGGVTDTQYF. In DNA form, the CDR3 reads TGTGCCAGCAGCGATGGTGGCGGGGGAGTCACAGATACGCAGTATTTT.